The next 27 T cell receptor beta chains were all read from a single sample in a study of radiotherapy plus CTLA-4 blockade in lung cancer. Clones were sequenced by immunoSEQ multiplex PCR, and TCRdb holds only the in-frame ones, with some missing. The sample includes around 45,000 clones, around 76% of them seen just once. This specimen consisted of peripheral blood, obtained from a patient treated with radiotherapy plus ipilimumab. The source of these receptors is a human donor with non-small cell lung cancer who had stable disease on radiotherapy plus ipilimumab.

The CDR3 nucleotides are TGCGCCAGCAGCCAACGGCTACTAGCGGGGCTTCCAGATACGCAGTATTTT. Its protein is CASSQRLLAGLPDTQYF. The chain joins TRBV4-1 to TRBJ2-3; 10 nucleotides align to TRBD2. Trimming at V came to 2 bases and at J to 4 bases, leaving 9 bases not matched to a gene. Germline V gives CDR1 MGHRA, CDR2 YSYEKL. CDR3 size: 17 residues.

The chain combines TRBV30 with TRBJ1-1; D is uncertain. The V gene's germline CDR1 is GTSNPN and CDR2 SVGIG (reference sequence). The V end lost 0 bases, the J end lost 0 bases, and 8 bases lay between the germline ends. The CDR3 consists of 14 residues. Written as DNA, the CDR3 is TGTGCCTGGAGTGTAACTCTGATGAACACTGAAGCTTTCTTT. It is translated as CAWSVTLMNTEAFF.

The chain employs TRBV7-6 and TRBJ2-7, with unresolved D. The germline CDR1 and CDR2 sequences are SGHVS and FNYEAQ. The length of the CDR3 is 13 residues. The V and J ends lost 3 bases and 2 bases respectively, with 8 bases between them. The CDR3: CASSFGSAYEQYF. The CDR3 DNA reads TGTGCCAGCAGCTTCGGGTCCGCCTACGAGCAGTACTTC.

Here the CDR3 reads CASSSHPLLLSGANVLTF. For the CDR3, the DNA is TGTGCCAGCAGCTCCCACCCCTTACTGCTCTCTGGGGCCAACGTCCTGACTTTC. The chain combines TRBV11-2 with TRBJ2-6, with no clear D. The V gene lost 4 bases and the J gene lost 0 bases, with 16 bases spanning the gap. Germline CDR1 and CDR2: SGHAT and FQNNGV. The CDR3 is 18 amino acids.

This clone came up a few times. The genes are TRBV6-5 and TRBJ1-1, with TRBD1 identical over 9 bases. There are 13 residues in the CDR3. Per the germline V gene, CDR1 is MNHEY and CDR2 is SVGAGI. Losses at the gene ends were 8 bases for V and 1 base for J; bases not matched to a gene: 2. The CDR3 loop is CASGTGPNTEAFF. The DNA for the CDR3 is TGTGCCAGCGGGACAGGGCCGAACACTGAAGCTTTCTTT.

This chain uses TRBV4-1 with TRBJ2-4; 8 bases align to TRBD2. Trimming at V came to 4 bases and at J to 1 base, leaving 15 bases not matched to a gene. CDR3 length: 19 amino acids. Looked up from germline, CDR1 is MGHRA and CDR2 is YSYEKL. For the CDR3, the DNA is TGCGCCAGCAGCCCCGAGGTTATACGAGCGGGGGTCGCCAAAAACATTCAGTACTTC. It translates to CASSPEVIRAGVAKNIQYF.

The chain combines TRBV28 with TRBJ1-3, with D hard to call. CDR3 length equals 16 residues. Germline CDR1 and CDR2: MDHEN and SYDVKM. Trimming took 1 base from V and 4 from J, leaving 14 bases between them. The CDR3 bases are TGTGCCAGCAGTTTATCCGGGTTAGCACAGGGAAACACCATATATTTT. Translated: CASSLSGLAQGNTIYF.

J is TRBJ2-7 and V is TRBV15, with TRBD2 matching 11 bases. Trimming cost V 0 bases and J 5 bases; bases outside gene matches: 9. From germline, CDR1 is LNHNV and CDR2 YYDKDF (reference sequence). The CDR3 runs 17 residues. CDR3 amino acids: CATSRDLLAGGSHEQYV. CDR3 nucleotides: TGTGCCACCAGCAGAGATCTGCTAGCGGGGGGATCCCACGAGCAGTACGTC.

This chain uses TRBV28 with TRBJ1-5; 8 bases line up with TRBD1. The CDR3 consists of 15 residues. V trimming: 2 bases; J trimming: 9 bases; junction bases outside the gene matches: 9. CDR1 MDHEN and CDR2 SYDVKM come from the germline V gene. CDR3 sequence (DNA): TGTGCCAGCAGTTTAGGTACAGGGGGGCGCCGGCCCCAGCATTTT. It translates to CASSLGTGGRRPQHF. Combining the CDR3 with reference TRBV28 and TRBJ1-5 gives the whole variable domain DVKVTQSSRYLVKRTGEKVFLECVQDMDHENMFWYRQDPGLGLRLIYFSYDVKMKEKGDIPEGYSVSREKKERFSLILESASTNQTSMYLCASSLGTGGRRPQHFGDGTRLSIL.

The chain joins TRBV7-9 to TRBJ1-1; weak D call: TRBD1 (5 bases). Per germline, CDR1 SEHNR and CDR2 FQNEAQ (reference sequence). V gave up 1 base and J gave up 4 bases, with 7 bases separating them. This CDR3 is 13 amino acids long. CDR3 sequence: CASSLGGTTEAFF. CDR3 in DNA: TGTGCCAGCAGCTTAGGCGGGACCACTGAAGCTTTCTTT.

The chain employs TRBV6-6 and TRBJ1-2; TRBD1 aligns across 8 bases. Germline loops: CDR1 MNHNY, CDR2 SVGAGI (reference sequence). CDR3 length: 14 amino acids. The V and J ends lost 5 bases and 5 bases, in that order; junction bases with no gene match: 7. CDR3 loop: CASSAGGLLYGYTF. The CDR3 DNA reads TGTGCCAGCAGTGCAGGGGGCTTGTTATATGGCTACACCTTC.

This clone was seen more than once but under ten times. The chain couples TRBV5-1 to TRBJ1-1; 10 bases match TRBD1. Germline-derived CDR1 and CDR2 are SGHRS and YFSETQ. The V segment lost 4 bases and the J segment 10 bases; nucleotides outside the gene matches: 4. The CDR3 is 12 residues long. The CDR3 DNA reads as TGCGCCAGCAGCCTAGGGGACAGGGGAGCTTTCTTT. This encodes CASSLGDRGAFF. Full variable domain (outside the CDR3, taken from reference TRBV5-1 and TRBJ1-1): KAGVTQTPRYLIKTRGQQVTLSCSPISGHRSVSWYQQTPGQGLQFLFEYFSETQRNKGNFPGRFSGRQFSNSRSEMNVSTLELGDSALYLCASSLGDRGAFFGQGTRLTVV.

The CDR3 is CASSQVTGGDGYTF. The CDR3 DNA reads as TGTGCCAGCAGCCAAGTAACAGGGGGAGATGGCTACACCTTC. The chain uses TRBV16 and TRBJ1-2, with 8 bases that match TRBD1. This CDR3 is built from 14 residues. V shed 2 bases and J 6 bases; nucleotides not matched to a gene: 5. CDR1 and CDR2 from the germline V gene are KGHSY and FQNENV.

This clone has more than one count but fewer than ten. The CDR3 region is CASSLGFNTEAFF. The CDR3, as DNA: TGTGCCAGCAGCTTGGGATTTAACACTGAAGCTTTCTTT. The chain uses TRBV5-6 and TRBJ1-1, with D unclear. Germline CDR1 SGHDT, CDR2 YYEEEE. The V end lost 0 bases, the J end lost 2 bases, and 5 bases lay between the germline ends. The CDR3 is 13 amino acids.

Comment on this clone: The identical CDR3 is also encoded by other nucleotide sequences in the sample. This chain connects TRBV7-8 to TRBJ1-4, with TRBD1 as a possible D gene (5 bases). This CDR3 spans 18 amino acids. Germline CDR1 is SGHVS and CDR2 is FQNEAQ. V was pared by 5 bases and J by 0 bases, with 19 bases between. The CDR3 spells CASSLVQTANPTNEKLFF. The CDR3 bases are TGTGCCAGCAGCCTAGTGCAGACAGCGAACCCAACTAATGAAAAACTGTTTTTT.

This chain connects TRBV6-5 to TRBJ2-7; D gene uncertain. CDR3 length: 14 residues. The V gene lost 5 bases and the J gene lost 6 bases, with 17 bases spanning the gap. In germline, CDR1 is MNHEY, CDR2 SVGAGI. As DNA, the CDR3 is TGTGCCAGCAGTGAAGGGTACCCTCAACGCGAGCAGTACGTC. Its protein is CASSEGYPQREQYV.

This sequence joins TRBV7-8 and TRBJ1-6; TRBD1 aligns across 9 bases. CDR1 and CDR2 from the germline V gene are SGHVS and FQNEAQ. This CDR3 region has 15 residues. J was trimmed by 9 bases and V by 5 bases; bases with no gene match: 8. The CDR3 loop reads CASSRGQGQFSPLHF. DNA for the CDR3: TGTGCCAGCAGCCGGGGACAGGGACAGTTTTCACCCCTCCACTTT.

The chain carries TRBV29-1 and TRBJ1-2; D gene uncertain. V was shortened by 3 bases and J by 5 bases, with 10 bases between the two germline ends. Germline CDR1 SQVTM, CDR2 ANQGSEA. The CDR3 runs to 12 residues. The CDR3 DNA follows: TGCAGCGTTGATCGGTTAGGGTATGGCTACACCTTC. Its translation is CSVDRLGYGYTF. Full variable domain (remainder filled in from reference TRBV29-1 and TRBJ1-2): SAVISQKPSRDICQRGTSLTIQCQVDSQVTMMFWYRQQPGQSLTLIATANQGSEATYESGFVIDKFPISRPNLTFSTLTVSNMSPEDSSIYLCSVDRLGYGYTFGSGTRLTVV.

The chain has TRBV7-2 and TRBJ2-5, with D unclear. Looked up from germline, CDR1 is SGHTA and CDR2 is FQGNSA. The length of the CDR3 is 15 residues. The V gene lost 1 base and the J gene lost 2 bases, with 11 bases spanning the gap. The CDR3 here is CASSLGLLYQETQYF. The CDR3, as DNA: TGTGCCAGCAGCTTAGGGCTACTCTATCAAGAGACCCAGTACTTC.

J is TRBJ1-4 and V is TRBV9; no firm D call. Germline assignment: CDR1 SGDLS and CDR2 YYNGEE. The CDR3 runs 15 residues. Trimming removed 0 bases at V and 8 bases at J, with 14 bases between. CDR3 bases: TGTGCCAGCAGCGTAGGAGGCCTTACACGGGAAAAACTGTTTTTT. Protein: CASSVGGLTREKLFF.

V gene TRBV27 combines with J gene TRBJ1-2; no definite D call. This CDR3 contains 16 residues. Trimming took 0 bases from V and 5 from J, leaving 16 bases between them. The germline CDR1 and CDR2 sequences are MNHEY and SMNVEV (reference sequence). CDR3 region: CASSLSVTSLEYGYTF. The CDR3 DNA sequence: TGTGCCAGCAGTTTATCGGTCACCTCCCTTGAGTATGGCTACACCTTC.

Note on this clone: At one end the junction does not follow the germline gene, possibly because of a read error. As DNA, the CDR3 is TGTGCCAGCAGCGAAAGCAGGACTGGCCGGAGTACCGAGGAGCTGTTTTTT. Translating gives CASSESRTGRSTEELFF. The chain employs TRBV7-7 and TRBJ2-2, with D perhaps TRBD2 (5 bases). This CDR3 has 17 amino acids. From germline, CDR1 is SSHAT and CDR2 FNYEAQ (reference sequence).

This clone was found a few times. The chain joins TRBV4-2 to TRBJ2-2; a weak D match, TRBD2 (6 bases). The CDR3 sequence is 17 residues long. With 0 bases removed from V and 1 base from J, the gap between germline ends came to 12 bases. Germline CDR1 is LGHNA and CDR2 is YNFKEQ. The DNA for the CDR3 is TGTGCCAGCAGCCAAGAAGGGCGGGGAATGAACACCGGGGAGCTGTTTTTT. It translates to CASSQEGRGMNTGELFF.

The gene calls are TRBV7-9 and TRBJ2-3; 9 nucleotides align to TRBD2. Germline values: CDR1 SEHNR, CDR2 FQNEAQ (reference sequence). This CDR3 is 16 amino acids long. V trimming: 1 base; J trimming: 6 bases; junction bases outside the gene matches: 8. This CDR3 is CASSLVTGLATDTQYF. The CDR3 DNA is TGTGCCAGCAGCTTAGTGACGGGACTAGCAACTGATACGCAGTATTTT.

The V gene is TRBV5-8, the J gene TRBJ1-2; 7 bases line up with TRBD1. Germline CDR1 reads SGHTS; CDR2 reads YDEGEE. The CDR3 runs to 14 residues. The V and J ends lost 2 bases and 4 bases, in that order; junction bases with no gene match: 5. CDR3 coding DNA: TGTGCCAGCAGCTTCCGGACAGGAGCCTATGGCTACACCTTC. Amino acids: CASSFRTGAYGYTF.

This clone was seen a single time. This chain uses TRBV29-1 with TRBJ1-1; TRBD1 matches 7 bases. The V and J ends lost 6 bases and 0 bases, in that order; junction bases with no gene match: 1. The germline CDR1 and CDR2 sequences are SQVTM and ANQGSEA. The CDR3 sequence is 12 residues long. DNA of the CDR3: TGCAGCGTCGGACAGGTGAACACTGAAGCTTTCTTT. Translating it yields CSVGQVNTEAFF.

The chain has TRBV6-1 and TRBJ1-1; D is ambiguous. The CDR3 length is 14 residues. V was clipped by 3 bases and J by 3 bases, with 11 bases between them. Germline values: CDR1 MNHNS, CDR2 SASEGT. CDR3 DNA: TGTGCCAGCAGTGATGATTGGGGAGACACTGAAGCTTTCTTT. Protein sequence: CASSDDWGDTEAFF.